The rows below give T cell receptor beta chains drawn from one sample of a study of blood T cell repertoires in COVID-19. Measured with immunoSEQ multiplex PCR; TCRdb has only the in-frame clones, and not every one. This table holds hundreds of thousands of clones, about four fifths found once. Sequenced input: peripheral blood. These TCRs come from an elderly man with acute or convalescent COVID-19. Each CDR3 is given with its conserved first and last residue. The D gene is left open where the match is weak. Part of the rows lack a size; the others show once, few, many or a class for expanded clones.

J: TRBJ1-5; V: TRBV6-1; D: NA; size: NA; DNA: TGTGCCAGCAGTGAAGTCGAGCCCCAGCATTTT; CDR3: CASSEVEPQHF
J: TRBJ2-1; V: TRBV24-1; D: TRBD1; size: once; DNA: TGTGCCACCAGTGACACGGACAGGGGCCAGTGGAATGAGCAGTTCTTC; CDR3: CATSDTDRGQWNEQFF
J: TRBJ2-7; V: TRBV5-1; D: NA; size: NA; DNA: TGCGCCAGCAGGGCCGGTCTAGACTCCTACGAGCAGTACTTC; CDR3: CASRAGLDSYEQYF
J: TRBJ1-1; V: TRBV21-1; D: NA; size: NA; DNA: TGTGCCAGCAGCAAACGGCAGGGGAAGAACACTGAAGCTTTCTTT; CDR3: CASSKRQGKNTEAFF
J: TRBJ1-1; V: TRBV3-1/TRBV3-2; D: TRBD1; size: NA; DNA: TGTGCCAGCAGCCCCGGGGACAGGGGGAACACTGAAGCTTTCTTT; CDR3: CASSPGDRGNTEAFF
J: TRBJ2-7; V: TRBV5-1; D: NA; size: NA; DNA: TGCGCCAGCAGTACCGGGGGTAAGCAGTACTTC; CDR3: CASSTGGKQYF
J: TRBJ2-1; V: TRBV18; D: NA; size: NA; DNA: TGTGCCAGCTCACCAACGGGGATTTACAGCGAGCAGTTCTTC; CDR3: CASSPTGIYSEQFF
J: TRBJ1-5; V: TRBV5-1; D: TRBD1; size: NA; DNA: TGCGCCAGCAGCTTGGGGGGACAGGGAAGCAATCAGCCCCAGCATTTT; CDR3: CASSLGGQGSNQPQHF
J: TRBJ2-3; V: TRBV2; D: TRBD2; size: NA; DNA: TGTGCCAGCAAGGCGGGAGTAAGCACAGATACGCAGTATTTT; CDR3: CASKAGVSTDTQYF
J: TRBJ1-3; V: TRBV6-2/TRBV6-3; D: NA; size: NA; DNA: TGTGCCAGCAGTTACGATGGGCTCTGGTCAGGGTCCGGAAACACCATATATTTT; CDR3: CASSYDGLWSGSGNTIYF